This T cell receptor (beta chain) was sequenced for a study of identifying expanded T cells in peripheral blood. Method: immunoSEQ multiplex PCR; TCRdb's copy keeps in-frame clones and lacks some. There are roughly 100,000 clones in the sample; 88% occur only once, and about 14% lies in the top ten. Broader study findings: Differentially abundant clones: roughly 1.2 between replicates, roughly 16 at roughly 15 days, less than 20 at four. Two-week clone count variance significantly increased as total template count grew.

On this clone: Its antigen remains unknown.

During the collection period, no donor immune events like infections were recorded. Germline assignment: CDR1 MNHNY and CDR2 SVGAGI (reference sequence). This CDR3 is 15 amino acids long. V lost 2 bases to trimming and J lost 4 bases; unmatched junction nucleotides: 7. The receptor was derived from a person aged 18 to 75 in good health. Specimen: blood. J is TRBJ2-5 and V is TRBV6-6, with TRBD2 identical over 7 bases. In DNA form, the CDR3 reads TGTGCCAGCAGTTACCCTTCGGGGGGAGGAGAGACCCAGTACTTC. Protein: CASSYPSGGGETQYF.